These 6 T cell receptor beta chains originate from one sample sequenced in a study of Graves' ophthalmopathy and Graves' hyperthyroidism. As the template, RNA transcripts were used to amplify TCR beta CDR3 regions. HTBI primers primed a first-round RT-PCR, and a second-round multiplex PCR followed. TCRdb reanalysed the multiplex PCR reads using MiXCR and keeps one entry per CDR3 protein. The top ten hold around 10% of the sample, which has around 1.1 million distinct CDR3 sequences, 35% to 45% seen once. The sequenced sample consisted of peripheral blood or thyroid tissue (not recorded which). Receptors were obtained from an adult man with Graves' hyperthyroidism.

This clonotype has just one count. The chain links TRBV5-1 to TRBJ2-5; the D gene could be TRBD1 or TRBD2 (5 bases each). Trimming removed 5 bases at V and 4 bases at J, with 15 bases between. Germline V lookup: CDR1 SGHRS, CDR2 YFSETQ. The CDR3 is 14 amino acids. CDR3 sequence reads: CASRLIGAGETQYF. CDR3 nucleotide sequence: TGCGCCAGCAGATTGATCGGGGCAGGAGAGACCCAGTACTTC.

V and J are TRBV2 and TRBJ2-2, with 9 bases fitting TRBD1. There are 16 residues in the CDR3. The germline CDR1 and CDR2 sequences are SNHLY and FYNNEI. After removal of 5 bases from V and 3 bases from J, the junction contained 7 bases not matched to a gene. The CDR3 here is CASSLDRGIYTGELFF. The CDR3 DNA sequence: TGTGCCAGCAGTCTGGACAGGGGAATTTACACCGGGGAGCTGTTTTTT.

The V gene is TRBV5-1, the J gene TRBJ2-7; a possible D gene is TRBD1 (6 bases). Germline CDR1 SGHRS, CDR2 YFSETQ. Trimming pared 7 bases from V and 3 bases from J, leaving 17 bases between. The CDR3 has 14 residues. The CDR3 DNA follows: TGCGCCAGCCGACCCGCAGGGGCACGCTACGAGCAGTACTTC. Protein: CASRPAGARYEQYF.

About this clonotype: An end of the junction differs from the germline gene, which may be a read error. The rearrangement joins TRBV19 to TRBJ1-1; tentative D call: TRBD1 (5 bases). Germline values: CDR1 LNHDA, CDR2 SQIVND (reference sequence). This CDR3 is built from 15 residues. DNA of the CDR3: TGTGCCAGTAGTCTATGGGGGGAGACGGCAACTGGAGCTTTCTTT. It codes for CASSLWGETATGAFF.

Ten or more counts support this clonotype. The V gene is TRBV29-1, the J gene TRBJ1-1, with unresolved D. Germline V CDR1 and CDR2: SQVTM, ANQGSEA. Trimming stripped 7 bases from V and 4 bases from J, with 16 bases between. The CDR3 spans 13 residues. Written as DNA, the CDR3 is TGCAGCGGACGGACGGGCGGTACCACTGAAGCTTTCTTT. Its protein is CSGRTGGTTEAFF.

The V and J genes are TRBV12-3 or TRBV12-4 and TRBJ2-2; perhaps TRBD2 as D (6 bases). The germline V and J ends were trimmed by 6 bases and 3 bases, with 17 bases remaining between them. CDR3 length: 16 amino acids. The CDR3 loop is CASRPVGGTYTGELFF. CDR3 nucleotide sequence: TGTGCCAGCAGACCAGTAGGCGGGACGTACACCGGGGAGCTGTTTTTT.